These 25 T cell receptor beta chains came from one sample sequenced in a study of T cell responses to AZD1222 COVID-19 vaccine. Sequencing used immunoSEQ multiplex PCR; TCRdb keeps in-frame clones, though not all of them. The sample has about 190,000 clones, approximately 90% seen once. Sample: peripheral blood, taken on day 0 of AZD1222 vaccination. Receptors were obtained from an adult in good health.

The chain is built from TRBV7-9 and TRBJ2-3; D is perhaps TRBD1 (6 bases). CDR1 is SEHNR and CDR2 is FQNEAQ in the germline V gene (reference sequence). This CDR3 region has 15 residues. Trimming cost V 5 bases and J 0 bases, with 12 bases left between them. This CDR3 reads CASSLGDTSTDTQYF. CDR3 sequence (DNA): TGTGCCAGCAGCCTAGGGGACACTAGCACAGATACGCAGTATTTT.

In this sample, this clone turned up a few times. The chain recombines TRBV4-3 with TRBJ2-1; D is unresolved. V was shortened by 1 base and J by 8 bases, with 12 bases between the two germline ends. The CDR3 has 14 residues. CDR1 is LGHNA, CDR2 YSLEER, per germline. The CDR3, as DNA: TGCGCCAGCAGCCAAGGACGGATGAACGATGAGCAGTTCTTC. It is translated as CASSQGRMNDEQFF.

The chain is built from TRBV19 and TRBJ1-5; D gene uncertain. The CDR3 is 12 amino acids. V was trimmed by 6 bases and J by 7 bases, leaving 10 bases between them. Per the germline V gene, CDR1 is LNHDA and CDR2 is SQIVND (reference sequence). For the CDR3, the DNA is TGTGCCAGTAGCATCCACCCCCAGCCCCAGCATTTT. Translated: CASSIHPQPQHF.

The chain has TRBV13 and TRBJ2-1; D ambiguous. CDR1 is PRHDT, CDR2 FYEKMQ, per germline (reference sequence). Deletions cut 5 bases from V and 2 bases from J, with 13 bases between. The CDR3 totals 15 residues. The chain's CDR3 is CASSRNLGTYNEQFF. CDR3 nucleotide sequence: TGTGCCAGCAGCCGAAATTTGGGCACCTACAATGAGCAGTTCTTC.

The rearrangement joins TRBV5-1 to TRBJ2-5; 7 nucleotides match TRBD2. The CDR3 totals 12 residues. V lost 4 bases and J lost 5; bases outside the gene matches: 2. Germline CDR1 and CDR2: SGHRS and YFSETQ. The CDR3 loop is CASSAGDETQYF. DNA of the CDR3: TGCGCCAGCAGCGCGGGAGATGAGACCCAGTACTTC.

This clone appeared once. DNA for the CDR3: TGTGCCAGCAGCCCCCCGGCACGTAGCACAGATACGCAGTATTTT. This encodes CASSPPARSTDTQYF. V and J are TRBV9 and TRBJ2-3; unclear D gene. V was pared by 4 bases and J by 0 bases, with 12 bases between. This CDR3 has 15 residues. Germline V gene sequence: CDR1 SGDLS, CDR2 YYNGEE.

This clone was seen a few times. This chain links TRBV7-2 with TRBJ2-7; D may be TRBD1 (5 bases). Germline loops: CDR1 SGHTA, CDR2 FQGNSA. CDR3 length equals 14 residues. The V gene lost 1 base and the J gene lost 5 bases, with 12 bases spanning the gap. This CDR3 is CASSLVTGENEQYF. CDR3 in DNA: TGTGCCAGCAGCTTAGTCACAGGAGAGAACGAGCAGTACTTC. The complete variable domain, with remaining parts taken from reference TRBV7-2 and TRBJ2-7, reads GAGVSQSPSNKVTEKGKDVELRCDPISGHTALYWYRQSLGQGLEFLIYFQGNSAPDKSGLPSDRFSAERTGGSVSTLTIQRTQQEDSAVYLCASSLVTGENEQYFGPGTRLTVT.

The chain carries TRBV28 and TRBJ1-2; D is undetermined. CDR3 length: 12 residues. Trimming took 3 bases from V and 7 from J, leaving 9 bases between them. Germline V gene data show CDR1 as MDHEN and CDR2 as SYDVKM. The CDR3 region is CASSLAPSGYTF. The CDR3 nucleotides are TGTGCCAGCAGTTTGGCACCCAGTGGCTACACCTTC.

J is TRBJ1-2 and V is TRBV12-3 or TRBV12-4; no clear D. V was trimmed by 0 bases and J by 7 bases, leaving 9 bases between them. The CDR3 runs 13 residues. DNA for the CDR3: TGTGCCAGCAGTTTAGCTAACTCGGGTGGCTACACCTTC. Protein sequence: CASSLANSGGYTF.

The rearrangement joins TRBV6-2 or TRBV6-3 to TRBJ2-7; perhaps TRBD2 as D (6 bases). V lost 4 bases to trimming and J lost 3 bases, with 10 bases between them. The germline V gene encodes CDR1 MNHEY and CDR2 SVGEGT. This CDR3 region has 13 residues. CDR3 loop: CASSWDSNYEQYF. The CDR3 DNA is TGTGCCAGCAGTTGGGACTCAAACTACGAGCAGTACTTC.

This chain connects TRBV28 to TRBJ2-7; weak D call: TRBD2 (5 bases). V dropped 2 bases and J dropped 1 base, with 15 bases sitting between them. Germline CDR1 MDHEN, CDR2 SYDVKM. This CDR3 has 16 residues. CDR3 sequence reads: CASSLEVSGMSYEQYF. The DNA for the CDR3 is TGTGCCAGCAGTTTAGAGGTTTCGGGGATGTCCTACGAGCAGTACTTC.

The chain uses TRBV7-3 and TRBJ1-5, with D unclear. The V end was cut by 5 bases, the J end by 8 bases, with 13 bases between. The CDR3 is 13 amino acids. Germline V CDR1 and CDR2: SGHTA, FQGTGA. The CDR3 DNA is TGTGCCAGCAGCCGAGACGGTGGGGAGCCCCAGCATTTT. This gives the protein CASSRDGGEPQHF.

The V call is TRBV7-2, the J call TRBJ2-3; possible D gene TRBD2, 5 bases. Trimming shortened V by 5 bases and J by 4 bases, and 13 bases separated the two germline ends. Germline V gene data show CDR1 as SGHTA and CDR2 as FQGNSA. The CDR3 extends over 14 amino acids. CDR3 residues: CASSLTVRADTQYF. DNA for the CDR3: TGTGCCAGCAGCCTCACGGTGCGGGCAGATACGCAGTATTTT.

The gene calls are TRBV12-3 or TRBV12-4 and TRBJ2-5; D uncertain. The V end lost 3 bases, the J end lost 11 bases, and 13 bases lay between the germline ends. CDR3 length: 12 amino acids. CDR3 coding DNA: TGTGCCAGCAGTTTGGTTCCCTATCCTCAGTACTTC. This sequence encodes CASSLVPYPQYF.

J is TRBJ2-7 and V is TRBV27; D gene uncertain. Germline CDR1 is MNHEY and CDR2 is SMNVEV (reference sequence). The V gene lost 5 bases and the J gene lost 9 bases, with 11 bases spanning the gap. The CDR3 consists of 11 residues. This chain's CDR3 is CASSGSLGQYF. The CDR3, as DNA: TGTGCCAGCAGTGGAAGTTTGGGGCAGTACTTC.

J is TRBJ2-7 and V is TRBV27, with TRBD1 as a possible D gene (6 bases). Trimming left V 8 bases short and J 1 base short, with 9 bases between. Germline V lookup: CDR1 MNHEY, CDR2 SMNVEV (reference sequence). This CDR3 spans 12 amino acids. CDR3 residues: CASGTGSYEQYF. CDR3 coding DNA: TGTGCCAGCGGAACAGGGTCCTACGAGCAGTACTTC.

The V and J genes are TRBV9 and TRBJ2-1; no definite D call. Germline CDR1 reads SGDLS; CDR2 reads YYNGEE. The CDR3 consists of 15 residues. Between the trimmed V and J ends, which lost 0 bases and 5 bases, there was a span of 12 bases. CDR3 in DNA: TGTGCCAGCAGCGTAGTCCCCACGGCTAACAATGAGCAGTTCTTC. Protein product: CASSVVPTANNEQFF.

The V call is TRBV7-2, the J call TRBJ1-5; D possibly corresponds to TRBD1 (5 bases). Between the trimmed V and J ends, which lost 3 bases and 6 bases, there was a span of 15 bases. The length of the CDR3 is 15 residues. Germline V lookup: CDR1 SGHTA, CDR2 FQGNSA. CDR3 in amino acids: CASSFGSREAQPQHF. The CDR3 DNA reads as TGTGCCAGCAGCTTTGGGTCCAGGGAAGCTCAGCCCCAGCATTTT.

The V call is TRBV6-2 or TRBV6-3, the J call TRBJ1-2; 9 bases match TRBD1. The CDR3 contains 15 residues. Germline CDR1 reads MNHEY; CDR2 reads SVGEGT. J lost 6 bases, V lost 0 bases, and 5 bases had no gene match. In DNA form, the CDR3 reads TGTGCCAGCAGTTACTCTTGGGACAGGGAGAATGGCTACACCTTC. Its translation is CASSYSWDRENGYTF.

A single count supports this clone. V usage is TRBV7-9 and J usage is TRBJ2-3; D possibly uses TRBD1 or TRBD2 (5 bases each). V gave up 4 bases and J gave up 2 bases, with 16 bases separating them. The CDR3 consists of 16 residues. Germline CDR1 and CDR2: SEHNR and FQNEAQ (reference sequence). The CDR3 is CASSSPLGAFTDTQYF. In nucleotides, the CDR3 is TGTGCCAGCAGCTCCCCCCTCGGGGCCTTCACAGATACGCAGTATTTT.

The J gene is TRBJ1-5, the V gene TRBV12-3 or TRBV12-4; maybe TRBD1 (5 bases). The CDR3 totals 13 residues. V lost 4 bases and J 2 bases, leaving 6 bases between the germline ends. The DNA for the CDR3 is TGTGCCAGCAGTTCGACAGGCAATCAGCCCCAGCATTTT. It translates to CASSSTGNQPQHF.

The CDR3 protein is CATSDRGFQETQYF. The CDR3 nucleotides read TGTGCCACCAGTGATCGGGGGTTCCAAGAGACCCAGTACTTC. This chain uses TRBV24-1 with TRBJ2-5; TRBD2 is a possible D gene (6 bases). V was clipped by 3 bases and J by 1 base, with 8 bases between them. CDR3 length equals 14 residues. The germline gives CDR1 KGHDR, CDR2 SFDVKD.

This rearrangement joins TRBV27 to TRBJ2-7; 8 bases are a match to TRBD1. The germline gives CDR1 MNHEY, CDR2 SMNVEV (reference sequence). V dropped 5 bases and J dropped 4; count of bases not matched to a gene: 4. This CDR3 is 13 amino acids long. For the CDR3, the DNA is TGTGCCAGCAGTCTTAGACAGGGGTACGAGCAGTACTTC. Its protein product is CASSLRQGYEQYF.

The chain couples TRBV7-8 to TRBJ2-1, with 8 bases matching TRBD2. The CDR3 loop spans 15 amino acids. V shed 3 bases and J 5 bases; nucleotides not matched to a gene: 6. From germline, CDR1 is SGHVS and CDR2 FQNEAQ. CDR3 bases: TGTGCCAGCAGCTTCGGCGGGAGGCCAAACAATGAGCAGTTCTTC. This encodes CASSFGGRPNNEQFF.

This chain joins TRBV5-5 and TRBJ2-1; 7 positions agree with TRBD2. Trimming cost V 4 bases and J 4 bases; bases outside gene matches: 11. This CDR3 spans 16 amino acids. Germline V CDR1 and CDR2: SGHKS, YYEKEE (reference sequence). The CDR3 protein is CASSGKAGPTYNEQFF. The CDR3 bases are TGTGCCAGCAGCGGGAAAGCGGGACCAACTTACAATGAGCAGTTCTTC.